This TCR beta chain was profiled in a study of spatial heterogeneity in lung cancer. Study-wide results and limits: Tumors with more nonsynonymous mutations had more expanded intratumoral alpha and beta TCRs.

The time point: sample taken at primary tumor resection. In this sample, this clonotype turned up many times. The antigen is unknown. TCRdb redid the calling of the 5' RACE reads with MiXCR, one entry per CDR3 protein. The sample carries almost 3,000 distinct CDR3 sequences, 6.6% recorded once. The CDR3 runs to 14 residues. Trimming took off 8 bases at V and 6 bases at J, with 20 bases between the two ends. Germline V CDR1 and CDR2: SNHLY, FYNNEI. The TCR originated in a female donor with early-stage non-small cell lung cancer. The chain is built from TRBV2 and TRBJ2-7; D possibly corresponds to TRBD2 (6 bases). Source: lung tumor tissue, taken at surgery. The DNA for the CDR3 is TGTGCCAGCCAGACTTGGGCGTTGGGGGGCGAGCAGTACTTC. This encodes CASQTWALGGEQYF.